The T cell receptor beta chain under discussion was sequenced for a study of human T cells and chemical hapten exposure. Across the study: Enrolled patients were predominantly female and had alopecia areata, totalis or universalis.

Study-level points and caveats: Once DPC sensitization occurred, TCRs above 1 in 1000 frequency showed no change.

As to this clonotype: What it binds is unknown.

Time point specified: patch test 2, 6 weeks after DPC sensitization. The treatment denotes: therapeutic diphenylcyclopropenone sensitization with weekly scalp DPC. Blood sampling occurred before each patch-test application. TCRdb re-analysed the RACE reads in MiXCR, keeping a single row per CDR3 protein. Among approximately 110,000 distinct CDR3 sequences, roughly a tenth were seen once, and the ten largest hold around 3%. This CDR3 is 15 amino acids long. Specimen: whole blood, collected in connection with sensitization to the hapten diphenylcyclopropenone (DPC). The chain recombines TRBV21-1 with TRBJ2-7; the table's D call TRBD1 went unverified against the DNA. TRBV21-1 is designated a pseudogene. This clonotype was sampled from a woman aged 40 to 50 with alopecia areata. Some clones in this sample may be carry-over from other donors' samples. The CDR3 sequence is CASSKGRERAYEQYF. CDR3 DNA: TGTGCCAGCAGCAAAGGCAGGGAGAGGGCCTACGAGCAGTACTTC.